This TCR beta chain was documented in a study of T cell responses to AZD1222 COVID-19 vaccine. The protocol was immunoSEQ multiplex PCR, while the TCRdb copy is restricted to in-frame clones and leaves out a portion. The profile covers under 170,000 clones, with more than 90% appearing a single time and 3.3% taken by the ten largest. The CDR3 is made up of 17 amino acids. Germline V CDR1 and CDR2: SGHAT, FQNNGV. After removal of 5 bases from V and 2 bases from J, the junction contained 10 bases not matched to a gene. Sequences were derived from peripheral blood, sampled 28 days after the second AZD1222 dose. The clonotype comes from an adult who received the AZD1222 COVID-19 vaccine. The rearrangement joins TRBV11-2 to TRBJ2-3, with 10 bases identical to TRBD2. The CDR3 region has the DNA TGTGCCAGCAGCCCCCGGGCTAGCGGGAGTTACACAGATACGCAGTATTTT. Its protein is CASSPRASGSYTDTQYF.